The sequence of this T cell receptor beta chain was determined in a study of cytomegalovirus exposure and HLA in healthy donors. Study conclusions and caveats: Follow-up analysis seemed to connect common viral pathogens with several of the most significant clusters identified. Listed as cytomegalovirus-associated were roughly 180 TCR beta chains. In terms of immune exposure information, only CMV serostatus was available.

Note on this clone: The antigen remains undetermined.

In the PCR, 60 Vbeta and 13 Jbeta primers were used. Assay used: immunoSEQ multiplex PCR; TCRdb lists only in-frame clones, some missing. The table lists approximately 250,000 clones, roughly 81% of them singletons. Sequenced input: PBMCs. This clonotype originated in a girl aged 2 to 9 in good health and CMV-seronegative.

In nucleotides, the CDR3 is TGCGCCAGCAGCTCCCCAGTGGGGGCGGCAGATACGCAGTATTTT. Amino acids: CASSSPVGAADTQYF. The genes are TRBV4-1 and TRBJ2-3; D may be TRBD1 (6 bases). Trimming took 5 bases from V and 4 from J, leaving 16 bases between them. CDR1 and CDR2 from the germline V gene are MGHRA and YSYEKL. The CDR3 totals 15 residues.